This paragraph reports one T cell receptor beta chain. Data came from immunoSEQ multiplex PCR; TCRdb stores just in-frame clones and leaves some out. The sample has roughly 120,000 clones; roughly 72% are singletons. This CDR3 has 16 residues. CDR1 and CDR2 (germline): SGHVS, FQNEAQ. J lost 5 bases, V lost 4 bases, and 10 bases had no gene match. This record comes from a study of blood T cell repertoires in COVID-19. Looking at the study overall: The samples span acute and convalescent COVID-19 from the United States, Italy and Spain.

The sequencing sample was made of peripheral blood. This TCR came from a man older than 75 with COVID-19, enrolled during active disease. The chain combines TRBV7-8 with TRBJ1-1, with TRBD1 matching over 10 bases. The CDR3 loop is CASSSRDRGSGTEAFF. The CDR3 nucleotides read TGTGCCAGCAGCTCCCGGGACAGGGGTAGTGGGACTGAAGCTTTCTTT.